Only a few counts were recorded for the clone carrying this T cell receptor beta chain. Study processing details: Researchers report that nucleated cell counts were estimated from reference gene primer amplification. The table came from immunoSEQ multiplex PCR; TCRdb's copy has only in-frame clones and leaves some out. That table gives V, J and clone size, and the DNA gave D and trimming. The table shows more than 250,000 clones, with 65% to 85% occurring only once. This sample is part of a study of blood T cell repertoires in COVID-19. The V gene's germline CDR1 is SQVTM and CDR2 ANQGSEA. After removal of 3 bases from V and 2 bases from J, the junction contained 6 bases not matched to a gene. The CDR3 is 15 residues long.

Sample: peripheral blood. This TCR was recovered from a woman aged 45-65 years with acute or convalescent COVID-19. J is TRBJ1-2 and V is TRBV29-1; 10 nucleotides align to TRBD1. CDR3 residues: CSVELPDRGNYGYTF. The CDR3 nucleotides read TGCAGCGTTGAGCTGCCGGACAGGGGGAACTATGGCTACACCTTC.